This T cell receptor (beta chain) was identified in a study of beta chain features in type 1 diabetes. In its sample, this clone was seen a few times. cDNA synthesis used the whole RNA isolate, giving expressed TCRB sequences. For naive, central memory and regulatory T cell samples, reads averaged around 3.5 million. Data came from immunoSEQ multiplex PCR; TCRdb stores just in-frame clones and leaves some out. The sample consists of 900,000 or so clones, around a sixth of them appearing once. Sequencing was carried out using naive CD4+ T cells from blood. The TCR originated in a woman in her late teens or twenties in good health.

CDR3 coding DNA: TGTGCCAGCAGCTCGAAACAGGGTCTTCATGAAAAACTGTTTTTT. It specifies CASSSKQGLHEKLFF. V and J are TRBV5-4 and TRBJ1-4, with D possibly being TRBD1 (6 bases). Germline V CDR1 and CDR2: SGHNT, YYREEE (reference sequence). The CDR3 covers 15 residues. V gave up 3 bases and J gave up 6 bases, with 15 bases separating them.